The rows below give T cell receptor beta chains drawn from one sample of a study of T-cell memory formation after mild COVID-19. TCRdb reprocessed the 5' RACE reads with MiXCR, giving one entry per CDR3 protein. The repertoire holds approximately 390,000 distinct CDR3 sequences, about 16% seen once, with about a fifth in the top ten. Sequences were obtained from PBMCs or a T cell subset sorted from them (not recorded which). These receptors all stem from a young man who had mild COVID-19 (a few samples of this study predate the infection). Cell type and time point are not known. The CDR3 runs from the conserved cysteine through the conserved F or W. The D gene is left open where the match is weak. Some rows have no size entry. The others give once, few or many, or a class for an expanded clone.

TRBJ2-3 TRBV7-2 many TRBD2 CASSPGGLAGLDTQYF TGTGCCAGCAGCCCCGGCGGGCTAGCGGGACTAGATACGCAGTATTTT
TRBJ1-5 TRBV7-2 . . CASSPGTYQPQHF TGTGCCAGCAGCCCGGGGACATATCAGCCCCAGCATTTT
TRBJ2-7 TRBV5-1 many . CASRNQGSDEQYF TGCGCCAGCAGGAATCAGGGATCCGACGAGCAGTACTTC
TRBJ1-2 TRBV6-6 . TRBD1 CASSYSSDRVGYTF TGTGCCAGCAGTTACTCGAGTGACAGGGTTGGCTACACCTTC
TRBJ2-7 TRBV20-1 . TRBD2 CSARDYGYEQYF TGCAGTGCCCGGGACTACGGCTACGAGCAGTACTTC
TRBJ2-3 TRBV6-5 . . CASSYSATGDTQYF TGTGCCAGCAGTTACTCGGCGACGGGAGATACGCAGTATTTT
TRBJ2-1 TRBV12-3/TRBV12-4 many TRBD1 CASSSQGNHEQFF TGTGCCAGCAGTTCACAGGGGAACCATGAGCAGTTCTTC
TRBJ2-2 TRBV7-2 few . CASSRPPTNTGELFF TGTGCCAGCTCAAGGCCCCCGACGAACACCGGGGAGCTGTTTTTT
TRBJ2-3 TRBV29-1 few . CSVVFSGDTQYF TGCAGCGTTGTCTTTTCCGGCGATACGCAGTATTTT
TRBJ1-2 TRBV15 few . CATSRDPGPSYGYTF TGTGCCACCAGCAGAGATCCCGGGCCATCTTATGGCTACACCTTC
TRBJ2-5 TRBV6-2/TRBV6-3 . . CASRTNFQETQYF TGTGCCAGCAGGACCAATTTTCAAGAGACCCAGTACTTC
TRBJ2-1 TRBV27 . . CASRLGRSSYNEQFF TGTGCCAGCCGACTCGGACGGAGCTCCTACAATGAGCAGTTCTTC
TRBJ1-1 TRBV29-1 few . CSVDRALNTEAFF TGCAGCGTTGACCGGGCCCTGAACACTGAAGCTTTCTTT
TRBJ2-5 TRBV5-1 . . CASSDPRESETQYF TGCGCCAGCAGCGACCCTCGTGAGAGTGAGACCCAGTACTTC
TRBJ2-1 TRBV7-2 few . CASSLGTENEQFF TGTGCCAGCAGCCTGGGGACCGAAAATGAGCAGTTCTTC
TRBJ1-1 TRBV7-9 many . CASSFSGSTEAFF TGTGCCAGCAGCTTCTCGGGTTCCACTGAAGCTTTCTTT
TRBJ2-6 TRBV7-2 few . CASSRDRDSGANVLTF TGTGCCAGCAGCCGTGACAGAGACTCTGGGGCCAACGTCCTGACTTTC
TRBJ2-1 TRBV24-1 . . CATSQARGAANEQFF TGTGCCACCAGTCAGGCGAGGGGGGCCGCCAATGAGCAGTTCTTC
TRBJ2-2 TRBV7-7 few TRBD1 CASSLEDRGSGELFF TGTGCCAGCAGCTTAGAGGACAGGGGTTCCGGGGAGCTGTTTTTT
TRBJ2-5 TRBV4-2 many . CASSQSVAETQYF TGTGCCAGCAGCCAGAGTGTTGCGGAGACCCAGTACTTC
TRBJ2-2 TRBV7-9 few . CASSLEAWDTKYTGELFF TGTGCCAGCAGCCTCGAAGCGTGGGACACGAAATACACCGGGGAGCTGTTTTTT
TRBJ1-3 TRBV10-3 . . CAITGSSGNTIYF TGTGCCATCACGGGATCTTCGGGAAACACCATATATTTT
TRBJ2-7 TRBV28 . . CASSLPAPAEQYF TGTGCCAGCAGTTTACCCGCCCCCGCCGAGCAGTACTTC
TRBJ1-5 TRBV20-1 . TRBD1 CSAKTGGQPQHF TGCAGTGCAAAGACAGGGGGTCAGCCCCAGCATTTT
TRBJ2-2 TRBV5-5 . TRBD2 CASSLISGVTGELFF TGTGCCAGCAGTTTAATTAGCGGGGTCACCGGGGAGCTGTTTTTT
TRBJ2-1 TRBV7-9 many TRBD2 CASSLALAGAYNEQFF TGTGCCAGCAGCTTAGCCCTAGCGGGGGCGTACAATGAGCAGTTCTTC
TRBJ2-1 TRBV29-1 few . CSVEDATWNEQFF TGCAGCGTTGAAGATGCCACTTGGAATGAGCAGTTCTTC
TRBJ1-1 TRBV4-3 many . CASSQEGFGGDNTEAFF TGCGCCAGCAGCCAAGAAGGCTTTGGAGGGGATAACACTGAAGCTTTCTTT
TRBJ2-4 TRBV5-1 . . CASSLGQEVDIQYF TGCGCCAGCAGCTTGGGACAGGAGGTGGACATTCAGTACTTC
TRBJ1-2 TRBV12-3/TRBV12-4 . . CASSFEAWDYTF TGTGCCAGCAGTTTCGAGGCCTGGGACTACACCTTC
TRBJ1-5 TRBV11-1 few . CASSLQQTQPQHF TGTGCCAGCAGCTTACAACAGACCCAGCCCCAGCATTTT
TRBJ1-2 TRBV20-1 . . CSARDPRAGDGYTF TGCAGTGCTAGAGATCCCCGGGCGGGAGATGGCTACACCTTC
TRBJ1-4 TRBV7-9 few . CASSSVQGGDEKLFF TGTGCCAGCAGCTCAGTTCAGGGAGGGGATGAAAAACTGTTTTTT
TRBJ2-1 TRBV3-1 . . CASSPRHLLSEQFF TGTGCCAGCAGCCCCAGGCACCTCCTCAGTGAGCAGTTCTTC
TRBJ1-5 TRBV28 . TRBD1 CASTGTDNQPQHF TGTGCCAGCACCGGGACAGACAATCAGCCCCAGCATTTT
TRBJ2-7 TRBV12-3/TRBV12-4 . . CASSLGRRYEQYF TGTGCCAGCAGTTTAGGACGCCGCTACGAGCAGTACTTC
TRBJ2-1 TRBV7-9 few TRBD1 CASSPQGANYNEQFF TGTGCCAGCAGCCCCCAGGGGGCCAACTACAATGAGCAGTTCTTC
TRBJ2-3 TRBV28 many . CASSLGSTQDTQYF TGTGCCAGCAGTTTAGGGTCAACCCAAGATACGCAGTATTTT
TRBJ2-3 TRBV7-3 . TRBD2 CASSFSGGASADTQYF TGTGCCAGCAGCTTTAGCGGGGGGGCGTCGGCAGATACGCAGTATTTT
TRBJ2-3 TRBV4-1 few . CASSQEGASGYTQYF TGCGCCAGCAGCCAAGAAGGGGCGTCGGGGTATACGCAGTATTTT
TRBJ2-6 TRBV27 few . CASSLLGFGANVLTF TGTGCCAGCAGTTTACTTGGGTTTGGGGCCAACGTCCTGACTTTC
TRBJ2-1 TRBV7-2 . . CASSSRGGTYNEQFF TGTGCCAGCAGCTCTCGGGGTGGGACCTACAATGAGCAGTTCTTC
TRBJ1-2 TRBV27 . . CASSLSGGHYGYTF TGTGCCAGCAGTTTATCGGGGGGCCACTATGGCTACACCTTC
TRBJ1-3 TRBV7-9 . . CAKGQSSGNTIYF TGTGCCAAAGGACAGTCCTCTGGAAACACCATATATTTT
TRBJ1-5 TRBV7-8 few TRBD1 CASSETGTGNQPQHF TGTGCCAGCAGCGAAACCGGGACAGGAAATCAGCCCCAGCATTTT
TRBJ2-1 TRBV6-5 . TRBD2 CASSYLGSGGRSYNEQFF TGTGCCAGCAGTTACTTAGGTAGCGGGGGACGCTCCTACAATGAGCAGTTCTTC
TRBJ2-1 TRBV7-3 . TRBD2 CASSLTSGGLGSYNEQFF TGTGCCAGCAGCTTGACTAGCGGGGGGCTGGGCTCCTACAATGAGCAGTTCTTC
TRBJ1-2 TRBV5-1 . . CASSLRGTYGYTF TGCGCCAGCAGCTTAAGAGGGACCTATGGCTACACCTTC
TRBJ1-1 TRBV29-1 . . CSVVENQNTEAFF TGCAGCGTTGTGGAGAACCAGAACACTGAAGCTTTCTTT
TRBJ1-2 TRBV11-2 few . CASSPLRRGYGYTF TGTGCCAGCAGCCCCTTACGCAGGGGTTATGGCTACACCTTC